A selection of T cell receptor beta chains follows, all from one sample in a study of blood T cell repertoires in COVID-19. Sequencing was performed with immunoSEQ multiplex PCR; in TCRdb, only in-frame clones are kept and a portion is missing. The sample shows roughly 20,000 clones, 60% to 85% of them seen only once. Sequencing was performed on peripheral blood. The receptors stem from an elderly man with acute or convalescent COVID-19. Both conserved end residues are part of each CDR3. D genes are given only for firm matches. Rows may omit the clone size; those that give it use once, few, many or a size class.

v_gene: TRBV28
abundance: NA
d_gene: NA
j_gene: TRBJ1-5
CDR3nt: TGTGCCAGCAGAAGACCAATGACACGCAATCAGCCCCAGCATTTT
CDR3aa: CASRRPMTRNQPQHF

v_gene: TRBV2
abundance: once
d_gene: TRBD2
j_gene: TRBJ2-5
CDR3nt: TGTGCCAGCAGGACTAGCTGGGAGACCCAGTACTTC
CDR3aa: CASRTSWETQYF

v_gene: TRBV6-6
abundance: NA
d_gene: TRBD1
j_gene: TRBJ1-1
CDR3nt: TGTGCCAGCAGTTCGACAGGGGAAGCTTTCTTT
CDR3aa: CASSSTGEAFF

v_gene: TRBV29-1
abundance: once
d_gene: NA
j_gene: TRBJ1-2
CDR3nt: TGCAGCGTTGATGCAGGGGAGGGCTACACCTTC
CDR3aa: CSVDAGEGYTF

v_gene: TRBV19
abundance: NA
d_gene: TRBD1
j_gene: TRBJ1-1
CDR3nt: TGTGCCAGTAGGAGGGGGCAGGTGAACACTGAAGCTTTCTTT
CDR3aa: CASRRGQVNTEAFF

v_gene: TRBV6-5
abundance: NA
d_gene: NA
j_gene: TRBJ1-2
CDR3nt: TGTGCCAGCAGAGAGAGCCGGGACATGAACTATGGCTACACCTTC
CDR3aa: CASRESRDMNYGYTF

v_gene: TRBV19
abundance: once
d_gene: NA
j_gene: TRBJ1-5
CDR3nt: TGTGCCAGTAATCGGCCAGGGGAGAATCAGCCCCAGCATTTT
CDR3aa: CASNRPGENQPQHF

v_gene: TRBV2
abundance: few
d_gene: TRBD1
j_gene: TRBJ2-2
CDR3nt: TGTGCCAGCAGCCTTTACCGGGACAGGGGGCCGTATTCGAACACCGGGGAGCTGTTTTTT
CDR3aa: CASSLYRDRGPYSNTGELFF

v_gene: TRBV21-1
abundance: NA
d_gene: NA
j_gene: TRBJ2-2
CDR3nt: TGTGCCAGCAGCAGTGGGACAGGACCCCGGGAGCTGTTTTTT
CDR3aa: CASSSGTGPRELFF

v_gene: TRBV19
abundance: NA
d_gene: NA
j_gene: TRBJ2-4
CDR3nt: TGTGCCACCCAGGGCCAGGGTCAGCTGAAAAACATTCAGTACTTC
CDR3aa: CATQGQGQLKNIQYF

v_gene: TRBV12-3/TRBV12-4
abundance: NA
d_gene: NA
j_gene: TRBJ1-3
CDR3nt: TGTGCCAGCAGTTTTACGGAGGTCGGGACCATATATTTT
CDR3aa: CASSFTEVGTIYF

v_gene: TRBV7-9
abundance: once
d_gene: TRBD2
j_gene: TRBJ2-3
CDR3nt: TGTGCCAGCAGCTTCAGACTAGCGGGATTGACAGATACGCAGTATTTT
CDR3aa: CASSFRLAGLTDTQYF

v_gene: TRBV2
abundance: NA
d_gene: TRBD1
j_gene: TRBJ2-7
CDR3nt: TGTGCCAGCAGTTTTCGACAGGGGGCTTACGAGCAGTACTTC
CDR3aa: CASSFRQGAYEQYF

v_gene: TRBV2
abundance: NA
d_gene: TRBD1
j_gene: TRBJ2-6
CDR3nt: TGTGCCCGCGGGGGGTCCAGGACAGGACAGGGGGCTGCAGGGGCCAACGTCCTGACTTTC
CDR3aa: CARGGSRTGQGAAGANVLTF

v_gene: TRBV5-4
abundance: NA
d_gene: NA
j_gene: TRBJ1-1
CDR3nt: TGTGCCAGCAGCTTGCAGGGGTGGCTTGGACATCCGAACACTGAAGCTTTCTTT
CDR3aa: CASSLQGWLGHPNTEAFF

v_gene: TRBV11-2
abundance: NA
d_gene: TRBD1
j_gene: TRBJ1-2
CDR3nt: TGTGCCAGCAGCATACAGGGGTTGGCCTATGGCTACACCTTC
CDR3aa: CASSIQGLAYGYTF

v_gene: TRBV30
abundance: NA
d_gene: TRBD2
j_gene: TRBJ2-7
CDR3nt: TGTGCCTGGATGGGAGCGGGAGGGATTTCCTACGAGCAGTACTTC
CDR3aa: CAWMGAGGISYEQYF

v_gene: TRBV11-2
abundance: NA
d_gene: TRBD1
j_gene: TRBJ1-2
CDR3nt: TGTGCCAGCAGCCTGCTAGGGACAGGGACTAACTATGGCTACACCTTC
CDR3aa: CASSLLGTGTNYGYTF

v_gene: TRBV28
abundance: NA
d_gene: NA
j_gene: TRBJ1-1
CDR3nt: TGTGCCAGCAGCCCGATGCGGCAGTCGAACACTGAAGCTTTCTTT
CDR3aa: CASSPMRQSNTEAFF

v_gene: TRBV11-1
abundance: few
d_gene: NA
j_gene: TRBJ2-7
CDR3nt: TGTGCCAGCAGCCCGGAGGGACAGACCTACGAGGGGCAGTACTTC
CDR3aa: CASSPEGQTYEGQYF

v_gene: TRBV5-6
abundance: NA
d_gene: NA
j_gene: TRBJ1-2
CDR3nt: TGTGCCAGCAGCACTCCTGAGGGATATGGCTACACCTTC
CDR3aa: CASSTPEGYGYTF

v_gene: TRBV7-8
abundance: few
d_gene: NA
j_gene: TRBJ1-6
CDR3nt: TGTGCCAGCAGCTTTTGGGACACGAATTCACCCCTCCACTTT
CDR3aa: CASSFWDTNSPLHF

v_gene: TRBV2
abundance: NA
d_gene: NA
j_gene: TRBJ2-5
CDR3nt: TGTGCCAGCACCCCCTTGGGGGGGCCCCAGTACTTC
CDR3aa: CASTPLGGPQYF

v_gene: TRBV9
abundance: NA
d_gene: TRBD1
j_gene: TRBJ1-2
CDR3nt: TGTGCCAGCAGCCTAGCAGGGGGCGGGGGCGCCTATGGCTACACCTTC
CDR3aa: CASSLAGGGGAYGYTF

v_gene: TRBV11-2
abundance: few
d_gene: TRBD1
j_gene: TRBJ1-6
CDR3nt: TGTGCCAGCAGCTCTGCCGGCGCAGGGGGTTCACCCCTCCACTTT
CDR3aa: CASSSAGAGGSPLHF

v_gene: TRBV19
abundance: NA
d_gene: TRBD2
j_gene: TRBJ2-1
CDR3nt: TGTGCCAGTACGGTCGTAGCGGGAGTAAATGAGCAGTTCTTC
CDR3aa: CASTVVAGVNEQFF

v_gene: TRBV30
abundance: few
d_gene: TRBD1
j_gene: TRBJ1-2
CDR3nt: TGTGCCTGGAGGGGACAGGGGGCTGCTAACTATGGCTACACCTTC
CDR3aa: CAWRGQGAANYGYTF

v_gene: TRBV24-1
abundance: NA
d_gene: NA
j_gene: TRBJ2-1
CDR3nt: TGTGCCACCAGTGAAGGAGGTCTTTACAATGAGCAGTTCTTC
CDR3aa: CATSEGGLYNEQFF

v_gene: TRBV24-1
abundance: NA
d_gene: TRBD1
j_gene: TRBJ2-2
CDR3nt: TGTGCCACCAGTATAGGGGGCACGGGCACCGGGGAGCTGTTTTTT
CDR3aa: CATSIGGTGTGELFF

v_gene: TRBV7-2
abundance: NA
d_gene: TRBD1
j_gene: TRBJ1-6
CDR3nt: TGTGCCAGCAACCGAAAGCCAAACAGGGGTCTTAATTCACCCCTCCACTTT
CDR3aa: CASNRKPNRGLNSPLHF

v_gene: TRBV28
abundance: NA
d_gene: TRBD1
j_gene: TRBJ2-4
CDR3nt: TGTGCCAGCAGTTCGAGGACAGGGGGCTTGAACATTCAGTACTTC
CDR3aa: CASSSRTGGLNIQYF

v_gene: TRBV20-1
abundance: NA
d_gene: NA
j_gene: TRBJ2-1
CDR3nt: TGCAGTGCCGGTAATGAGCAGTTCTTC
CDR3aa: CSAGNEQFF

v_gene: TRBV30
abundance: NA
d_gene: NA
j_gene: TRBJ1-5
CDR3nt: TGTGCCTGGAGTAAACAGGGAAATCAGCCCCAGCATTTT
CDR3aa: CAWSKQGNQPQHF

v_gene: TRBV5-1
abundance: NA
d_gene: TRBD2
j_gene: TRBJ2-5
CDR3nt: TGCGCCAGCAGCTTGCGGCCAGCGGGAGGAATCAAGGAGACCCAGTACTTC
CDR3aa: CASSLRPAGGIKETQYF

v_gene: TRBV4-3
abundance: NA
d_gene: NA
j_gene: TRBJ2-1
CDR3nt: TGCGCCAGCAGCCAAGCGTCAGGCGAAAACTACAATGAGCAGTTCTTC
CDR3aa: CASSQASGENYNEQFF

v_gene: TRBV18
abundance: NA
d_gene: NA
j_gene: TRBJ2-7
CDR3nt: TGTGCCAGCTCACCAACCCTTCCTAACGAGCAGTACTTC
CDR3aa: CASSPTLPNEQYF

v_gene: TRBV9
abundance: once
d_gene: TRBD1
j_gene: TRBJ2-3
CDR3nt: TGTGCCAGCAGCGTATATGGGACAGACCCCAGCACAGATACGCAGTATTTT
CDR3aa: CASSVYGTDPSTDTQYF

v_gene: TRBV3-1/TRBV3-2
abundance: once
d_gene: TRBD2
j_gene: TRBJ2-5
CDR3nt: TGTGCCAGCAGCCAAGAGACTAGCGGGAGAGAGACCCAGTACTTC
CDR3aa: CASSQETSGRETQYF

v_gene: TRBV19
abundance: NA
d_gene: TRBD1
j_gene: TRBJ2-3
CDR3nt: TGTGCCAGTAGTTCAGCCGGGACAGGGTCTGTCGTCCCCTCCACAACTACGCAGTATTTT
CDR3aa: CASSSAGTGSVVPSTTTQYF

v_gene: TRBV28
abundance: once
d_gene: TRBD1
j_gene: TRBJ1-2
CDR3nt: TGTGCCAGCAGGCAGACAGGGCCGAATGGCTACACCTTC
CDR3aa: CASRQTGPNGYTF